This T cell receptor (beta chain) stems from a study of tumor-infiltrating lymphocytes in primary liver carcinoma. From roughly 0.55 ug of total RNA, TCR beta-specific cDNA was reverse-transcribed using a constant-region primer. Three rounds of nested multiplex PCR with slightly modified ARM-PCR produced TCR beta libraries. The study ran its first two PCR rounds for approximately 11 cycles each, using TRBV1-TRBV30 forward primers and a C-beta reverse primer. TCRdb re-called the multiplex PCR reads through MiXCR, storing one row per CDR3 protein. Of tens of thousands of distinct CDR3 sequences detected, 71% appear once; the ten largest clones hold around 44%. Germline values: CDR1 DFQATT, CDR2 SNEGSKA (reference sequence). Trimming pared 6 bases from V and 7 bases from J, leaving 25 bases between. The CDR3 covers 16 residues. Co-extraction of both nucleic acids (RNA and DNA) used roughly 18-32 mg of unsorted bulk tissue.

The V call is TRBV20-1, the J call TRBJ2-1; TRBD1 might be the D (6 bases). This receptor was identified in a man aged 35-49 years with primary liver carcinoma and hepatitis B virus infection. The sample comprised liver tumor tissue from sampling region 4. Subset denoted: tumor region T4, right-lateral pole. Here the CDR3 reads CSAVTFPAGEYNEQFF. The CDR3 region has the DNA TGCAGTGCGGTCACCTTCCCGGCAGGGGAATATAATGAGCAGTTCTTC.